Presented here are 5 T cell receptor beta chains from one specimen sequenced in a study of T cells in Graves' hyperthyroidism and ophthalmopathy. What was amplified from RNA transcripts were TCR beta CDR3 regions. A first-round RT-PCR of the TCR CDR3 used the HTBI primer set. TCRdb fed the multiplex PCR reads into MiXCR, producing one record per CDR3 protein. The top ten clones hold about 15% of a sample with fewer than 600,000 distinct CDR3 sequences, 14% of them seen once. The specimen sequenced was blood. These TCRs come from a woman in her 40s with Graves' hyperthyroidism.

This clonotype was seen at least ten times. The chain combines TRBV30 with TRBJ2-6; unclear D gene. This CDR3 region has 14 residues. Germline V gene lookup returns CDR1 GTSNPN and CDR2 SVGIG (reference sequence). V lost 0 bases and J lost 2, with 5 bases in between. The CDR3 nucleotides are TGTGCCTGGAGTGTAGGGCCTGGGGCCAACGTCCTGACTTTC. This gives the protein CAWSVGPGANVLTF.

This chain links TRBV4-1 with TRBJ2-1; 9 nucleotides line up with TRBD2. The CDR3 runs to 16 residues. V dropped 4 bases and J dropped 3; count of bases not matched to a gene: 7. Germline lookup yields CDR1 MGHRA and CDR2 YSYEKL. The CDR3 DNA is TGCGCCAGCAGCCCGGGACTAGCAGAATACTACAATGAGCAGTTCTTC. This gives the protein CASSPGLAEYYNEQFF.

There are many counts of this clonotype. The V and J genes are TRBV7-2 and TRBJ2-7; D not resolved. This CDR3 comprises 16 residues. Germline V CDR1 and CDR2: SGHTA, FQGNSA. Trimming pared 4 bases from V and 0 bases from J, leaving 16 bases between. The CDR3 region has the DNA TGTGCCAGCAGCTCCGTCGGCGGAACCTTCTCCTACGAGCAGTACTTC. Its protein product is CASSSVGGTFSYEQYF.

This clonotype was seen ten or more times. The chain has TRBV9 and TRBJ2-2; D uncertain. Germline V CDR1 and CDR2: SGDLS, YYNGEE. CDR3 size: 11 residues. The ends were cut back, 4 bases at V and 4 bases at J, with 2 bases in the middle. For the CDR3, the DNA is TGTGCCAGCAGCACCACCGGGGAGCTGTTTTTT. Protein product: CASSTTGELFF.

The rearrangement uses TRBV9 and TRBJ1-1, with 8 bases identical to TRBD1. Germline CDR1 and CDR2: SGDLS and YYNGEE. Unmatched junction bases numbered 0, after V lost 7 bases and J lost 1 base. This CDR3 contains 12 residues. The CDR3 reads CASQGANTEAFF. CDR3 nucleotide sequence: TGTGCCAGCCAGGGGGCGAACACTGAAGCTTTCTTT. Supplemented by reference TRBV9 and TRBJ1-1, the full variable domain reads DSGVTQTPKHLITATGQRVTLRCSPRSGDLSVYWYQQSLDQGLQFLIQYYNGEERAKGNILERFSAQQFPDLHSELNLSSLELGDSALYFCASQGANTEAFFGQGTRLTVV.